This is a list of T cell receptor beta chains from one sample in a study of Ad26.COV2.S vaccination and SARS-CoV-2 variants. Data came from immunoSEQ multiplex PCR; TCRdb stores just in-frame clones and leaves some out. The top ten hold around 7.3% of the sample, which has approximately 400,000 clones, 83% seen once. Sequencing was performed on peripheral blood, taken in a trial of Ad26.COV2.S vaccine versus placebo. These receptors came from a person aged 18 to 65 who received the Ad26.COV2.S COVID-19 vaccine or a placebo. The CDR3 runs from the conserved cysteine through the conserved F or W. A D gene is named only where the DNA matches it firmly. The listing skips clone size in some rows; elsewhere it reads once, few, many or a size class.

D gene: .
CDR3 length: 15
J gene: TRBJ1-4
V gene: TRBV7-2
clone size: .
CDR3 protein: CASSPWGTRGEKLFF
CDR3 DNA: TGTGCCAGCAGCCCTTGGGGCACGCGAGGCGAAAAACTGTTTTTT

D gene: TRBD2
CDR3 length: 15
J gene: TRBJ2-7
V gene: TRBV3-1/TRBV3-2
clone size: few
CDR3 protein: CASSRAGGGGYEQYF
CDR3 DNA: TGTGCCAGCAGCCGGGCCGGCGGGGGTGGGTACGAGCAGTACTTC

D gene: TRBD1
CDR3 length: 14
J gene: TRBJ1-1
V gene: TRBV18
clone size: few
CDR3 protein: CASSRGQGATEAFF
CDR3 DNA: TGTGCCAGCTCACGGGGACAGGGGGCCACTGAAGCTTTCTTT

D gene: TRBD1
CDR3 length: 12
J gene: TRBJ2-7
V gene: TRBV29-1
clone size: .
CDR3 protein: CSARGLDYEQYF
CDR3 DNA: TGCAGCGCCAGGGGGCTTGACTACGAGCAGTACTTC

D gene: .
CDR3 length: 13
J gene: TRBJ2-5
V gene: TRBV5-1
clone size: .
CDR3 protein: CASTLRGPETQYF
CDR3 DNA: TGCGCCAGCACCCTAAGAGGCCCAGAGACCCAGTACTTC

D gene: TRBD1
CDR3 length: 15
J gene: TRBJ2-5
V gene: TRBV19
clone size: once
CDR3 protein: CASSAGTELQETQYF
CDR3 DNA: TGTGCCAGTAGTGCCGGGACAGAGCTTCAAGAGACCCAGTACTTC

D gene: .
CDR3 length: 13
J gene: TRBJ2-7
V gene: TRBV7-9
clone size: .
CDR3 protein: CASSLLANDEQYF
CDR3 DNA: TGTGCCAGCAGCTTGCTTGCAAATGACGAGCAGTACTTC

D gene: .
CDR3 length: 15
J gene: TRBJ2-3
V gene: TRBV5-1
clone size: .
CDR3 protein: CASSRTPVPPDTQYF
CDR3 DNA: TGCGCCAGCAGCAGGACTCCAGTCCCGCCAGATACGCAGTATTTT

D gene: .
CDR3 length: 14
J gene: TRBJ2-3
V gene: TRBV19
clone size: few
CDR3 protein: CASRTLADTDTQYF
CDR3 DNA: TGTGCCAGTAGAACCCTGGCTGACACAGATACGCAGTATTTT

D gene: TRBD2
CDR3 length: 15
J gene: TRBJ2-5
V gene: TRBV5-4
clone size: .
CDR3 protein: CASSGTSGVEETQYF
CDR3 DNA: TGTGCCAGCAGTGGGACTAGCGGGGTCGAAGAGACCCAGTACTTC

D gene: .
CDR3 length: 15
J gene: TRBJ1-5
V gene: TRBV19
clone size: .
CDR3 protein: CATNGQGRDYQPQHF
CDR3 DNA: TGTGCCACCAACGGTCAGGGGCGGGATTATCAGCCCCAGCATTTT

D gene: TRBD1
CDR3 length: 16
J gene: TRBJ2-3
V gene: TRBV10-1
clone size: once
CDR3 protein: CASSDPGQGSTDTQYF
CDR3 DNA: TGCGCCAGCAGTGATCCGGGACAGGGAAGCACAGATACGCAGTATTTT

D gene: TRBD2
CDR3 length: 11
J gene: TRBJ2-3
V gene: TRBV6-5
clone size: .
CDR3 protein: CASTRGYTQYF
CDR3 DNA: TGTGCCTCCACGCGGGGGTATACGCAGTATTTT

D gene: .
CDR3 length: 14
J gene: TRBJ1-3
V gene: TRBV20-1
clone size: medium-sized
CDR3 protein: CSASRPEGGNTIYF
CDR3 DNA: TGCAGTGCTAGTCGACCGGAGGGGGGAAACACCATATATTTT

D gene: .
CDR3 length: 14
J gene: TRBJ2-3
V gene: TRBV5-4
clone size: .
CDR3 protein: CASSRYPGPDTQYF
CDR3 DNA: TGTGCCAGCAGCCGCTACCCGGGGCCAGATACGCAGTATTTT

D gene: TRBD1
CDR3 length: 13
J gene: TRBJ1-1
V gene: TRBV11-3
clone size: .
CDR3 protein: CASTRQGGTEAFF
CDR3 DNA: TGTGCCAGCACTAGACAGGGGGGCACTGAAGCTTTCTTT

D gene: .
CDR3 length: 16
J gene: TRBJ2-3
V gene: TRBV18
clone size: .
CDR3 protein: CASSPKSRGSTDTQYF
CDR3 DNA: TGTGCCAGCTCACCTAAATCCAGAGGGAGCACAGATACGCAGTATTTT

D gene: .
CDR3 length: 13
J gene: TRBJ1-2
V gene: TRBV7-9
clone size: .
CDR3 protein: CASSLGRPNGYTF
CDR3 DNA: TGTGCCAGCAGCTTAGGTCGCCCCAACGGCTACACCTTC

D gene: .
CDR3 length: 11
J gene: TRBJ1-4
V gene: TRBV20-1
clone size: few
CDR3 protein: CSASIVGKLFF
CDR3 DNA: TGCAGTGCTAGTATTGTGGGGAAACTGTTTTTT

D gene: TRBD2
CDR3 length: 17
J gene: TRBJ2-3
V gene: TRBV9
clone size: .
CDR3 protein: CASSRLAGVLGTDTQYF
CDR3 DNA: TGTGCCAGCAGCAGACTAGCGGGAGTACTCGGCACAGATACGCAGTATTTT

D gene: .
CDR3 length: 15
J gene: TRBJ2-3
V gene: TRBV6-6
clone size: .
CDR3 protein: CASSSLVKVRDTQYF
CDR3 DNA: TGTGCCAGCAGTTCACTAGTAAAGGTGCGAGATACGCAGTATTTT

D gene: .
CDR3 length: 13
J gene: TRBJ1-5
V gene: TRBV29-1
clone size: .
CDR3 protein: CSVGDYSNQPQHF
CDR3 DNA: TGCAGCGTTGGGGACTATAGCAATCAGCCCCAGCATTTT

D gene: .
CDR3 length: 14
J gene: TRBJ1-2
V gene: TRBV3-1/TRBV3-2
clone size: .
CDR3 protein: CASSPRDANYGYTF
CDR3 DNA: TGTGCCAGCAGCCCGAGGGACGCTAACTATGGCTACACCTTC

D gene: TRBD1
CDR3 length: 14
J gene: TRBJ2-5
V gene: TRBV19
clone size: once
CDR3 protein: CASSLDREQETQYF
CDR3 DNA: TGTGCCAGCTCTTTGGACAGGGAACAAGAGACCCAGTACTTC

D gene: .
CDR3 length: 15
J gene: TRBJ2-7
V gene: TRBV7-9
clone size: .
CDR3 protein: CASNQQGDGTYEQYF
CDR3 DNA: TGTGCCAGCAACCAACAGGGAGACGGCACCTACGAGCAGTACTTC

D gene: .
CDR3 length: 13
J gene: TRBJ1-1
V gene: TRBV19
clone size: .
CDR3 protein: CASSIGHYTEAFF
CDR3 DNA: TGTGCCAGTAGTATAGGGCATTACACTGAAGCTTTCTTT

D gene: TRBD1
CDR3 length: 15
J gene: TRBJ1-1
V gene: TRBV6-5
clone size: .
CDR3 protein: CASRLSRTGGSGAFF
CDR3 DNA: TGTGCCAGCAGACTCTCAAGGACAGGAGGGTCGGGAGCTTTCTTT

D gene: .
CDR3 length: 13
J gene: TRBJ2-5
V gene: TRBV14
clone size: .
CDR3 protein: CASSKGRVETQYF
CDR3 DNA: TGTGCCAGCAGCAAGGGACGGGTTGAGACCCAGTACTTC

D gene: .
CDR3 length: 13
J gene: TRBJ1-1
V gene: TRBV7-2
clone size: .
CDR3 protein: CASSLAPYTEAFF
CDR3 DNA: TGTGCCAGCAGCTTAGCTCCCTACACTGAAGCTTTCTTT

D gene: TRBD1
CDR3 length: 14
J gene: TRBJ2-7
V gene: TRBV7-2
clone size: few
CDR3 protein: CASSYRDRAHEQYF
CDR3 DNA: TGTGCCAGCAGCTACCGGGACAGGGCCCACGAGCAGTACTTC

D gene: .
CDR3 length: 12
J gene: TRBJ2-5
V gene: TRBV12-3/TRBV12-4
clone size: .
CDR3 protein: CASRPSGETQYF
CDR3 DNA: TGTGCCAGCAGACCCTCAGGAGAGACCCAGTACTTC

D gene: .
CDR3 length: 15
J gene: TRBJ1-4
V gene: TRBV30
clone size: once
CDR3 protein: CAWDGAPLCNEKLFF
CDR3 DNA: TGTGCCTGGGATGGGGCGCCTCTTTGTAATGAAAAACTGTTTTTT

D gene: .
CDR3 length: 12
J gene: TRBJ1-1
V gene: TRBV27
clone size: .
CDR3 protein: CASISWNTEAFF
CDR3 DNA: TGTGCCAGCATCTCGTGGAACACTGAAGCTTTCTTT

D gene: .
CDR3 length: 19
J gene: TRBJ2-7
V gene: TRBV7-9
clone size: .
CDR3 protein: CASSYRQVSSSVGSYEQYF
CDR3 DNA: TGTGCCAGCAGCTACCGCCAAGTCTCATCTAGCGTTGGCTCCTACGAGCAGTACTTC

D gene: TRBD1
CDR3 length: 15
J gene: TRBJ1-5
V gene: TRBV2
clone size: few
CDR3 protein: CASSDHQGGSQPQHF
CDR3 DNA: TGTGCCAGCAGTGACCATCAGGGGGGGAGCCAGCCCCAGCATTTT

D gene: .
CDR3 length: 15
J gene: TRBJ1-1
V gene: TRBV9
clone size: many
CDR3 protein: CASSPKLQAVTEAFF
CDR3 DNA: TGTGCCAGCAGCCCAAAATTACAGGCAGTTACTGAAGCTTTCTTT

D gene: .
CDR3 length: 13
J gene: TRBJ2-5
V gene: TRBV7-2
clone size: once
CDR3 protein: CASVPSVGETQYF
CDR3 DNA: TGTGCCAGCGTCCCTAGTGTCGGGGAGACCCAGTACTTC

D gene: .
CDR3 length: 15
J gene: TRBJ1-2
V gene: TRBV7-9
clone size: .
CDR3 protein: CASRRGYSPNYGYTF
CDR3 DNA: TGTGCCAGCAGGAGGGGGTACAGTCCTAACTATGGCTACACCTTC

D gene: .
CDR3 length: 12
J gene: TRBJ1-1
V gene: TRBV6-5
clone size: .
CDR3 protein: CASGYWSTEAFF
CDR3 DNA: TGTGCCAGCGGTTACTGGAGCACTGAAGCTTTCTTT

D gene: TRBD2
CDR3 length: 15
J gene: TRBJ2-1
V gene: TRBV7-9
clone size: .
CDR3 protein: CASSLAGTSEDEQFF
CDR3 DNA: TGTGCCAGCAGCCTCGCCGGGACTAGCGAAGATGAGCAGTTCTTC

D gene: .
CDR3 length: 15
J gene: TRBJ2-7
V gene: TRBV3-1/TRBV3-2
clone size: .
CDR3 protein: CASSQLPGGNYEQYF
CDR3 DNA: TGTGCCAGCAGCCAGCTCCCTGGCGGCAACTACGAGCAGTACTTC

D gene: TRBD2
CDR3 length: 13
J gene: TRBJ2-5
V gene: TRBV10-3
clone size: .
CDR3 protein: CATRGAGVETQYF
CDR3 DNA: TGTGCCACCCGAGGAGCGGGGGTTGAGACCCAGTACTTC